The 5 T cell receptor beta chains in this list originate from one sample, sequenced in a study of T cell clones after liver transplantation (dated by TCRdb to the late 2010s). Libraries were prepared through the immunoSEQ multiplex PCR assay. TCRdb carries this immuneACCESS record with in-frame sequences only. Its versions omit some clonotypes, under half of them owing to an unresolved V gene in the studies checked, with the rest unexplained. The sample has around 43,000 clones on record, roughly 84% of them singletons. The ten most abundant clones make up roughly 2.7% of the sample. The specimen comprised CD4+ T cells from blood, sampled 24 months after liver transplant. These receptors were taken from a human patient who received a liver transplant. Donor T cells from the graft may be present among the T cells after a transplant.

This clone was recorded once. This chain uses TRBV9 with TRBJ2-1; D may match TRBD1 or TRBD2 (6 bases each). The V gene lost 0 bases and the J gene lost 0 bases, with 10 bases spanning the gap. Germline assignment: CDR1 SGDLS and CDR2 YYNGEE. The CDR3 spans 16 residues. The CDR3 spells CASSVEGGSSYNEQFF. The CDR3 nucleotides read TGTGCCAGCAGCGTAGAGGGGGGCAGCTCCTACAATGAGCAGTTCTTC.

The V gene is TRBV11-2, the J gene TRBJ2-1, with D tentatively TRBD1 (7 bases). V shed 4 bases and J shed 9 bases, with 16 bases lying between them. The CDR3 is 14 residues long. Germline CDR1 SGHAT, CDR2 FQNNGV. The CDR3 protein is CASSSRPQGGEQFF. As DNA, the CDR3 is TGTGCCAGCAGCTCGAGGCCTCAGGGGGGTGAGCAGTTCTTC.

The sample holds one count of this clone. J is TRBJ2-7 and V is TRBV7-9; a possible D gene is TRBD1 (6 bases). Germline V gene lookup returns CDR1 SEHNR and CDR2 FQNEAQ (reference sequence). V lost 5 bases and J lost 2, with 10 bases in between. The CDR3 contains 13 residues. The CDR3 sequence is CASSRTGTYEQYF. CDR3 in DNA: TGTGCCAGCAGCCGTACAGGGACCTACGAGCAGTACTTC. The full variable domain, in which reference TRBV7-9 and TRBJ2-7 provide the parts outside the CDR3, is DTGVSQNPRHKITKRGQNVTFRCDPISEHNRLYWYRQTLGQGPEFLTYFQNEAQLEKSRLLSDRFSAERPKGSFSTLEIQRTEQGDSAMYLCASSRTGTYEQYFGPGTRLTVT.

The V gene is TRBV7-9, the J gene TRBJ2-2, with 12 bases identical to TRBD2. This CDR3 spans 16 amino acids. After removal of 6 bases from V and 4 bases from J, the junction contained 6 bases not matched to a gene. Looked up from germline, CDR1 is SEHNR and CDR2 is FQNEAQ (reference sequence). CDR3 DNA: TGTGCCAGCAGGCCTAGCGGGGGGGGCCCCACCGGGGAGCTGTTTTTT. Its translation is CASRPSGGGPTGELFF.

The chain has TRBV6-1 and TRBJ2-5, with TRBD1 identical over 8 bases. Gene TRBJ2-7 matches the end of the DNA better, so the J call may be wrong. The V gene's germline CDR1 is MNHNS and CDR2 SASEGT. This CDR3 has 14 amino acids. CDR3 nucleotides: TGTGCCAGTTCGAGACAGGGGCCGACCTACGAGCAGTACTTC. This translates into CASSRQGPTYEQYF.